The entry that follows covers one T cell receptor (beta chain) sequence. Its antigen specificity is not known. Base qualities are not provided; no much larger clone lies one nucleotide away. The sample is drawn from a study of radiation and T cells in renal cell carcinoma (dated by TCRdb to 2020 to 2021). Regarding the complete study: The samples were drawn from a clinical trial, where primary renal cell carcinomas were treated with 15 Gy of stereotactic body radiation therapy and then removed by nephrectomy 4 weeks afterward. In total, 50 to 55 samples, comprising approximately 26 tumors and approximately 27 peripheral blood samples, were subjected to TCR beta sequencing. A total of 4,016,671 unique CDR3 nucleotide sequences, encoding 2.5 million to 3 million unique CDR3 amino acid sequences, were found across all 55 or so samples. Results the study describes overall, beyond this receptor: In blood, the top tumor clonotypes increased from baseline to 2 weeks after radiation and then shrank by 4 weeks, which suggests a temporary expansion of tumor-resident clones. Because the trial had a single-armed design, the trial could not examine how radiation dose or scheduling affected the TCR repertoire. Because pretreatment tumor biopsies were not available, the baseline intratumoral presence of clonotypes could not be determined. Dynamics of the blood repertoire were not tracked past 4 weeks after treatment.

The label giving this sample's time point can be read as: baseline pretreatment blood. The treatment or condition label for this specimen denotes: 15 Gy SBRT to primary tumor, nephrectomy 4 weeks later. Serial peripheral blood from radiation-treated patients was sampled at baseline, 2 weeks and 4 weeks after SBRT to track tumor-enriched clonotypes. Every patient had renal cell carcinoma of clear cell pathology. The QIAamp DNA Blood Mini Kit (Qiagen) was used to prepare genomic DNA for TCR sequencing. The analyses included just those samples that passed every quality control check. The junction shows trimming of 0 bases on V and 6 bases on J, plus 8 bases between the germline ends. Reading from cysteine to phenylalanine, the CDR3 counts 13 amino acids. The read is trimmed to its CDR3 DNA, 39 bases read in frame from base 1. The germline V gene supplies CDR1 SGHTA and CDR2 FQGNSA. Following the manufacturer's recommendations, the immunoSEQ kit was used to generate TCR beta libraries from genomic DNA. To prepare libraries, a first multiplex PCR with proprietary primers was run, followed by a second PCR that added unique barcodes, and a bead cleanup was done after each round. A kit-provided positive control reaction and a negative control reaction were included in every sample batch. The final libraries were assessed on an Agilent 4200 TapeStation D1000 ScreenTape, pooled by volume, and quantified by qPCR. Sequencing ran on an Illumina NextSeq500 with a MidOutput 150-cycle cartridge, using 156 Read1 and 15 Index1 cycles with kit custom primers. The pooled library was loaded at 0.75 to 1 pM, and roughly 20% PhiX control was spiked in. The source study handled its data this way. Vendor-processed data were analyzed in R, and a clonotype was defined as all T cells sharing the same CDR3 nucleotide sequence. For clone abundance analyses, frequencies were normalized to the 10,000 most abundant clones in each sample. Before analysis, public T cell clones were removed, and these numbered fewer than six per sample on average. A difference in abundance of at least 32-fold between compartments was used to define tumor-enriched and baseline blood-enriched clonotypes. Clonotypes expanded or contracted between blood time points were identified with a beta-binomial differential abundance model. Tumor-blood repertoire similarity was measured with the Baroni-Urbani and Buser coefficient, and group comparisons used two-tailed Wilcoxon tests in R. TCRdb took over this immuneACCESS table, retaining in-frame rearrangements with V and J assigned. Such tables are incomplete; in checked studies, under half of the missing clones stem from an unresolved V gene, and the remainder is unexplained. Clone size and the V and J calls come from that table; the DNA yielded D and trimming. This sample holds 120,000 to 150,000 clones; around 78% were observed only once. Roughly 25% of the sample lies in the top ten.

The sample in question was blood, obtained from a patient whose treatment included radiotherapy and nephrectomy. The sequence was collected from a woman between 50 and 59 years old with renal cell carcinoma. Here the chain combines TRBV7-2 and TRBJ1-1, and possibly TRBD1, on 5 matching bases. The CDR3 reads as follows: CASSLAQGPEAFF. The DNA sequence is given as TGTGCCAGCAGCTTAGCCCAGGGACCTGAAGCTTTCTTT. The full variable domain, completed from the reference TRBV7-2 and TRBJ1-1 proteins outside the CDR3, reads GAGVSQSPSNKVTEKGKDVELRCDPISGHTALYWYRQSLGQGLEFLIYFQGNSAPDKSGLPSDRFSAERTGGSVSTLTIQRTQQEDSAVYLCASSLAQGPEAFFGQGTRLTVV.